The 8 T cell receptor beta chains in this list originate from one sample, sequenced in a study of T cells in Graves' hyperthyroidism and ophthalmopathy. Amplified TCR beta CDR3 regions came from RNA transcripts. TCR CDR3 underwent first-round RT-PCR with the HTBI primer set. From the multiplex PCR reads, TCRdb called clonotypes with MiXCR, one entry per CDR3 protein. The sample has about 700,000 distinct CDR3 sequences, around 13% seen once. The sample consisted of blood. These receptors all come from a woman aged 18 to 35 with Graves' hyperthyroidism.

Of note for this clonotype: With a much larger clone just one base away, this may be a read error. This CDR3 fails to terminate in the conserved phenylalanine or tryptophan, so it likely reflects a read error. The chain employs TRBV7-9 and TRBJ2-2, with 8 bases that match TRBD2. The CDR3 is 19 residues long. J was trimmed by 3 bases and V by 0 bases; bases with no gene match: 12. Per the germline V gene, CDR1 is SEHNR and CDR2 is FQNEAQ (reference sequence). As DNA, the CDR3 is TGTGCCAGCAGCTTAGCGAGCGATTACAGCGGGAGTTACACCGGGGAGCTGTTTATT. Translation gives CASSLASDYSGSYTGELFI.

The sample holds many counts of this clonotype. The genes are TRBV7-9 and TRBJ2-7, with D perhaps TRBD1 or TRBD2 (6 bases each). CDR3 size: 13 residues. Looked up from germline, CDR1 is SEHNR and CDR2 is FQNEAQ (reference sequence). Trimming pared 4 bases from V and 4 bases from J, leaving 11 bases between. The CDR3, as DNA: TGTGCCAGCAGCTCAAGGGGGGTTTACGAGCAGTACTTC. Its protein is CASSSRGVYEQYF.

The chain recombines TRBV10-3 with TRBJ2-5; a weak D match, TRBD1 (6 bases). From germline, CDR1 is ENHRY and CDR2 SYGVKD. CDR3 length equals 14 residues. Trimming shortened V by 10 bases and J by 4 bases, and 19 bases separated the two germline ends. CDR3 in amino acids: CATSSTGTRETQYF. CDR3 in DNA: TGTGCCACCTCCAGCACAGGGACCCGAGAGACCCAGTACTTC.

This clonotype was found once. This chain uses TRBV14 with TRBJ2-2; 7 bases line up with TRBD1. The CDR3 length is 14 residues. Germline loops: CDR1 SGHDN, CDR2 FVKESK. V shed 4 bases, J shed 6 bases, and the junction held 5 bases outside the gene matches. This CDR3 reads CASSRYRGPGELFF. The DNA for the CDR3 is TGTGCCAGCAGCCGCTACAGGGGTCCCGGGGAGCTGTTTTTT.

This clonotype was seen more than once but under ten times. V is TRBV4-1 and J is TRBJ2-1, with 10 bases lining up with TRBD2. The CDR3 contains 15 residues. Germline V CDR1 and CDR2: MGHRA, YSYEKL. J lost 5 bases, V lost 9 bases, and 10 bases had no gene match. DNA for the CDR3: TGCGCCAGTAATTCCCCCGGGACTAGCGACAATGAGCAGTTCTTC. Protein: CASNSPGTSDNEQFF.

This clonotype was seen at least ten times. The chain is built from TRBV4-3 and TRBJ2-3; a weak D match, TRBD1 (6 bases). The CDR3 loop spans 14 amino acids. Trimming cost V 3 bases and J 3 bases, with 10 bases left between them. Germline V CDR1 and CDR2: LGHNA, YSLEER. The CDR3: CASSQDTGTDTQYF. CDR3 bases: TGCGCCAGCAGCCAGGATACAGGGACAGATACGCAGTATTTT.

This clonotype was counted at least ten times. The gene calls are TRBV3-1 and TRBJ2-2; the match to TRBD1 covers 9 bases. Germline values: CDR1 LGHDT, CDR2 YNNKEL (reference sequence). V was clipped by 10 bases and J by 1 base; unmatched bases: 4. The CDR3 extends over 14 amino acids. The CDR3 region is CATGQGKNTGELFF. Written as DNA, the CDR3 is TGTGCCACCGGACAGGGGAAGAACACCGGGGAGCTGTTTTTT.

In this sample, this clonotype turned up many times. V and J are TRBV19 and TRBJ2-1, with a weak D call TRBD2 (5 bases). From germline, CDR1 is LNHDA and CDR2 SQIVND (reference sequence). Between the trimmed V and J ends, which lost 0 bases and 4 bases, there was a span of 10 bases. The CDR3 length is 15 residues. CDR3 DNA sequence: TGTGCCAGTAGTATAGACCGGACTTCATACAATGAGCAGTTCTTC. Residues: CASSIDRTSYNEQFF. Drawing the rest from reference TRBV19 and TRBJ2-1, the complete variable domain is DGGITQSPKYLFRKEGQNVTLSCEQNLNHDAMYWYRQDPGQGLRLIYYSQIVNDFQKGDIAEGYSVSREKKESFPLTVTSAQKNPTAFYLCASSIDRTSYNEQFFGPGTRLTVL.